One and the same sample provided the 24 T cell receptor beta chains below, sequenced in a study of OX40 agonist ivuxolimab in advanced cancers. TCRdb's copy holds only in-frame clones and misses some; the assay was immunoSEQ multiplex PCR. Seen here are some 40,000 clones, approximately 80% observed once, and the top ten hold under 10%. Sample: CD4+ or CD8+ T cells sorted from blood, taken in a trial of the OX40 agonist ivuxolimab. Source of these receptors: an adult with an advanced solid tumor such as melanoma, head and neck, liver or kidney cancer.

Regarding this clone: Other DNA sequences of this sample code for an identical CDR3. This chain links TRBV28 with TRBJ2-7; D might be TRBD1 or TRBD2, each matching 5 bases. This CDR3 region has 13 residues. CDR1 and CDR2 (germline): MDHEN, SYDVKM. The germline V and J ends were trimmed by 5 bases and 2 bases, with 10 bases remaining between them. CDR3 DNA sequence: TGTGCCAGCAGTACCCGGGGCCCCTACGAGCAGTACTTC. Amino acids: CASSTRGPYEQYF. The whole variable domain, filled in from reference TRBV28 and TRBJ2-7, reads DVKVTQSSRYLVKRTGEKVFLECVQDMDHENMFWYRQDPGLGLRLIYFSYDVKMKEKGDIPEGYSVSREKKERFSLILESASTNQTSMYLCASSTRGPYEQYFGPGTRLTVT.

This chain connects TRBV6-6 to TRBJ1-1, with D uncertain. V lost 3 bases to trimming and J lost 1 base, with 12 bases between them. Per germline, CDR1 MNHNY and CDR2 SVGAGI (reference sequence). The CDR3 has 15 residues. The CDR3 sequence is CASSYLRLGNTEAFF. CDR3 sequence (DNA): TGTGCCAGCAGTTATCTCCGGTTGGGGAACACTGAAGCTTTCTTT.

The chain couples TRBV6-6 to TRBJ1-2; no clear D. The CDR3 extends over 12 amino acids. Trimming took 9 bases from V and 2 from J, leaving 10 bases between them. From germline, CDR1 is MNHNY and CDR2 SVGAGI (reference sequence). CDR3 sequence reads: CASREPNYGYTF. The CDR3 DNA reads as TGTGCCAGTCGTGAACCCAACTATGGCTACACCTTC.

The J gene is TRBJ1-2, the V gene TRBV28; 7 positions match TRBD1. The V segment lost 7 bases and the J segment 4 bases; nucleotides outside the gene matches: 9. The CDR3 sequence is 14 residues long. Germline V gene lookup returns CDR1 MDHEN and CDR2 SYDVKM. The CDR3 sequence: CASTIGQAIYGYTF. CDR3 bases: TGTGCCAGCACCATTGGACAGGCGATCTATGGCTACACCTTC.

V and J are TRBV19 and TRBJ2-1, with D hard to call. V lost 7 bases, J lost 0 bases, and 19 bases lay in between. The germline V gene has CDR1 LNHDA and CDR2 SQIVND (reference sequence). The CDR3 runs 17 residues. This CDR3 is CASTPSWAEISYNEQFF. The DNA of the CDR3 is TGTGCCAGTACTCCCTCCTGGGCAGAAATCTCCTACAATGAGCAGTTCTTC.

This chain links TRBV6-6 with TRBJ2-1, with TRBD1 matching 7 bases. From germline, CDR1 is MNHNY and CDR2 SVGAGI (reference sequence). This CDR3 has 13 residues. Unmatched junction bases numbered 3, after V lost 4 bases and J lost 6 bases. The CDR3 bases are TGTGCCAGCAGTTTAGCAGGGGGCAATGAGCAGTTCTTC. This gives the protein CASSLAGGNEQFF.

The chain couples TRBV4-1 to TRBJ1-2; no firm D call. Germline loops: CDR1 MGHRA, CDR2 YSYEKL. CDR3 length equals 17 residues. V was cut by 3 bases and J by 0 bases, with 17 bases left in between. This CDR3 reads CASSHSPQNLANYGYTF. In DNA, the CDR3 is TGCGCCAGCAGCCACTCACCGCAGAACTTAGCTAACTATGGCTACACCTTC.

The chain is built from TRBV30 and TRBJ2-5; D possibly corresponds to TRBD1 (5 bases). Germline V lookup: CDR1 GTSNPN, CDR2 SVGIG (reference sequence). The V end lost 4 bases, the J end lost 2 bases, and 17 bases lay between the germline ends. The CDR3 spans 15 residues. CDR3 in DNA: TGTGCCTGGACCCCGGGCAGGGTGATACAAGAGACCCAGTACTTC. It is translated as CAWTPGRVIQETQYF.

V and J are TRBV7-9 and TRBJ1-1; the D gene is possibly TRBD1 (5 bases). This CDR3 contains 13 residues. The germline V gene encodes CDR1 SEHNR and CDR2 FQNEAQ (reference sequence). The ends were cut back, 4 bases at V and 1 base at J, with 7 bases in the middle. This chain's CDR3 is CASSSDTNTEAFF. CDR3 nucleotides: TGTGCCAGCAGCTCGGACACGAACACTGAAGCTTTCTTT.

The chain recombines TRBV15 with TRBJ1-5, with 9 positions matching TRBD1. The CDR3 extends over 16 amino acids. V was clipped by 0 bases and J by 1 base; unmatched bases: 1. Looked up from germline, CDR1 is LNHNV and CDR2 is YYDKDF (reference sequence). The CDR3: CATSREGQGSNQPQHF. In DNA, the CDR3 is TGTGCCACCAGCAGAGAAGGACAGGGGAGCAATCAGCCCCAGCATTTT.

The chain is built from TRBV4-1 and TRBJ1-1; no definite D call. CDR1 and CDR2 (germline): MGHRA, YSYEKL. The CDR3 consists of 16 residues. V was pared by 1 base and J by 2 bases, with 14 bases between. The CDR3 DNA sequence: TGCGCCAGCAGCCAAGCCCTCACCAGGATAAACACTGAAGCTTTCTTT. It yields the protein CASSQALTRINTEAFF.

The chain employs TRBV18 and TRBJ1-2, with D possibly matching TRBD1 (6 bases). The CDR3 contains 15 residues. Germline V gene lookup returns CDR1 KGHSH and CDR2 LQKENI. Trimming took 3 bases from V and 4 from J, leaving 15 bases between them. The CDR3 coding sequence is TGTGCCAGCTCACCGAGTATGGGGGCAAGCTATGGCTACACCTTC. Its translation is CASSPSMGASYGYTF.

This chain links TRBV5-6 with TRBJ1-2, with TRBD1 matching 7 bases. Germline trimming cut 4 bases from V and 7 bases from J; bases unmatched to any gene: 7. CDR3 length: 13 amino acids. Germline V gene data show CDR1 as SGHDT and CDR2 as YYEEEE. CDR3 DNA sequence: TGTGCCAGCAGCGGGACAGACCAGTCTGGCTACACCTTC. This translates into CASSGTDQSGYTF.

CDR3 in DNA: TGCAGCATCTCCGGGACTACTAACACCGGGGAGCTGTTTTTT. This gives the protein CSISGTTNTGELFF. The V and J genes are TRBV29-1 and TRBJ2-2, with 7 bases identical to TRBD2. Germline V CDR1 and CDR2: SQVTM, ANQGSEA. This CDR3 is built from 14 residues. J lost 2 bases, V lost 8 bases, and 8 bases had no gene match.

This chain connects TRBV27 to TRBJ1-2; no clear D. V was shortened by 2 bases and J by 2 bases, with 12 bases between the two germline ends. The germline gives CDR1 MNHEY, CDR2 SMNVEV (reference sequence). The CDR3 sequence is 15 residues long. This chain's CDR3 is CASSLGTNLNYGYTF. DNA of the CDR3: TGTGCCAGCAGTTTAGGCACCAACCTGAACTATGGCTACACCTTC.

The chain employs TRBV28 and TRBJ1-1; TRBD1 is a possible D gene (5 bases). V was clipped by 5 bases and J by 1 base, with 14 bases between them. Per the germline V gene, CDR1 is MDHEN and CDR2 is SYDVKM. The CDR3 totals 15 residues. The CDR3 here is CASSPIKGQNTEAFF. CDR3 in DNA: TGTGCCAGCAGTCCCATCAAGGGGCAGAACACTGAAGCTTTCTTT.

In DNA, the CDR3 is TGCGCCAGCAGCGAGCTGGGGGGCTCCTACAATGAGCAGTTCTTC. Translating it yields CASSELGGSYNEQFF. The V gene is TRBV5-1, the J gene TRBJ2-1, with D possibly TRBD2 on 6 matching bases. Per the germline V gene, CDR1 is SGHRS and CDR2 is YFSETQ. CDR3 length equals 15 residues. The V end lost 4 bases, the J end lost 0 bases, and 11 bases lay between the germline ends.

This clone was detected once. This chain uses TRBV18 with TRBJ2-6; either TRBD1 or TRBD2 may fit D (5 bases each). The CDR3 spans 17 residues. Trimming shortened V by 1 base and J by 0 bases, and 10 bases separated the two germline ends. CDR1 KGHSH and CDR2 LQKENI come from the germline V gene. CDR3 DNA: TGTGCCAGCTCACCACTGGGGACCACCTCTGGGGCCAACGTCCTGACTTTC. This sequence encodes CASSPLGTTSGANVLTF.

This chain links TRBV4-1 with TRBJ1-3; D perhaps matches TRBD1 (5 bases). Germline V CDR1 and CDR2: MGHRA, YSYEKL. The CDR3 is made up of 16 amino acids. Trimming shortened V by 1 base and J by 1 base, and 11 bases separated the two germline ends. The CDR3 sequence is CASSQGGTPSGNTIYF. The CDR3 DNA reads TGCGCCAGCAGCCAAGGGGGGACGCCGTCTGGAAACACCATATATTTT.

The chain employs TRBV6-1 and TRBJ2-2; 11 bases agree with TRBD2. The germline V gene has CDR1 MNHNS and CDR2 SASEGT. The CDR3 loop spans 15 amino acids. V lost 7 bases to trimming and J lost 7 bases; unmatched junction nucleotides: 8. CDR3 in amino acids: CASTATSGVNGELFF. The CDR3 bases are TGTGCCAGCACCGCGACTAGCGGGGTTAACGGGGAGCTGTTTTTT.

This clone was detected only a few times. The CDR3 is CATSLHRGGTETQYF. The DNA for the CDR3 is TGTGCCACCAGCCTTCACCGGGGAGGGACGGAGACCCAGTACTTC. This chain links TRBV15 with TRBJ2-5; 7 bases line up with TRBD2. After removal of 5 bases from V and 5 bases from J, the junction contained 11 bases not matched to a gene. Germline-derived CDR1 and CDR2 are LNHNV and YYDKDF (reference sequence). This CDR3 spans 15 amino acids.

The chain couples TRBV7-9 to TRBJ2-5, with 12 bases aligning to TRBD2. The CDR3 has 16 amino acids. CDR1 SEHNR and CDR2 FQNEAQ come from the germline V gene (reference sequence). J was trimmed by 1 base and V by 5 bases; bases with no gene match: 5. CDR3 protein: CASSKGTSGPQETQYF. The CDR3 DNA reads TGTGCCAGCAGCAAGGGGACTAGCGGGCCCCAAGAGACCCAGTACTTC.

This chain links TRBV10-2 with TRBJ2-7; 8 nucleotides agree with TRBD1. V was pared by 4 bases and J by 5 bases, with 10 bases of the junction left unmatched. CDR1 is WSHSY and CDR2 is SAAADI in the germline V gene. This CDR3 has 15 residues. In DNA form, the CDR3 reads TGCGCCAGCAGTGGAGGGCAGGGGGCAATCAACGAGCAGTACTTC. Protein: CASSGGQGAINEQYF.

The chain carries TRBV28 and TRBJ2-7; D is uncertain. V gave up 5 bases and J gave up 3 bases, with 20 bases separating them. Looked up from germline, CDR1 is MDHEN and CDR2 is SYDVKM. The CDR3 loop spans 16 amino acids. The CDR3 sequence is CASSKGRYGRLYEQYF. CDR3 nucleotides: TGTGCCAGCAGTAAAGGACGGTACGGACGACTCTACGAGCAGTACTTC.